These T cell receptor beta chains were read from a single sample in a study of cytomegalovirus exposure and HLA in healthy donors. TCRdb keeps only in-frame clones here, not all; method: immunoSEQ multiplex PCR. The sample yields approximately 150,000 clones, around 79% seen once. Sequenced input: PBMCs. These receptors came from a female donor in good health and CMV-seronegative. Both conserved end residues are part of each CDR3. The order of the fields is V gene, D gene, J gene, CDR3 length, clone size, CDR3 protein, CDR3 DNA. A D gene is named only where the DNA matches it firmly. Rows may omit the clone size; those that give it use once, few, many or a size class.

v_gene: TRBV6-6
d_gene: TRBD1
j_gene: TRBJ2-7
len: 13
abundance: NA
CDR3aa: CASSTFQGDEQYF
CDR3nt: TGTGCCAGCAGTACCTTTCAGGGGGACGAGCAGTACTTC

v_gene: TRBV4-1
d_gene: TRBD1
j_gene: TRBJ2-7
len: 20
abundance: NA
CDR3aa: CASSQVIRDTGVGVLDEQYF
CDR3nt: TGCGCCAGCAGCCAAGTAATAAGGGATACAGGGGTCGGAGTCCTCGACGAGCAGTACTTC

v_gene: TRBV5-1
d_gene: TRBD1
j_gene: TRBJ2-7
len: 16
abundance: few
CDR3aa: CASSLGQGSPAYEQYF
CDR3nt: TGCGCCAGCAGCTTGGGACAGGGTTCCCCTGCATACGAGCAGTACTTC

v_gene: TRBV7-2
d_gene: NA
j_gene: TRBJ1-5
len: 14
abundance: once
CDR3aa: CASSLVSGPPPQHF
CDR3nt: TGTGCCAGCAGCTTAGTTTCAGGGCCCCCGCCCCAGCATTTT

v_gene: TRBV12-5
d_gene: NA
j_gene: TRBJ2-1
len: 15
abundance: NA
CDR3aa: CASGSGRSSYNEQFF
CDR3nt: TGTGCTAGTGGTTCAGGGCGGAGCTCCTACAATGAGCAGTTCTTC

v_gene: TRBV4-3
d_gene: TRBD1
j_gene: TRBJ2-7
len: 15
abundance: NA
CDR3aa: CASSLQGQGSYEQYF
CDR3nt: TGCGCCAGCAGCCTACAGGGACAGGGGAGCTACGAGCAGTACTTC

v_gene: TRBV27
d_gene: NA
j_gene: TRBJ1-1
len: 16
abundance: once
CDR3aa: CASSLILGARNTEAFF
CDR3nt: TGTGCCAGCAGTTTAATTCTGGGGGCGCGAAACACTGAAGCTTTCTTT

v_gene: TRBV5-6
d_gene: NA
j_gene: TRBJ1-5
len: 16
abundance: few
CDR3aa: CASSLGPGGGNQPQHF
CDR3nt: TGTGCCAGCAGCTTAGGACCGGGAGGTGGCAATCAGCCCCAGCATTTT

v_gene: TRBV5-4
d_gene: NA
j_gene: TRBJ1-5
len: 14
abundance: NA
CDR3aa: CASSLPLVGQPQHF
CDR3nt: TGTGCCAGCAGCTTACCCCTTGTCGGTCAGCCCCAGCATTTT

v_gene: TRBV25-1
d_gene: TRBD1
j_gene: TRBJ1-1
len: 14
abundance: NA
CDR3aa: CASSGQGMNTEAFF
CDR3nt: TGTGCCAGCAGTGGACAGGGGATGAACACTGAAGCTTTCTTT

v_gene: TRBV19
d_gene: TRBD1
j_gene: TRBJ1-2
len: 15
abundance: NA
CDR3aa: CASSIQGQGLGGYTF
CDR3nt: TGTGCCAGTAGTATACAGGGACAGGGGCTAGGTGGCTACACCTTC

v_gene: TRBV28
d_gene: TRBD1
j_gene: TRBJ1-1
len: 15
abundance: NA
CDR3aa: CAISRTGASNTEAFF
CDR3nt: TGTGCCATCAGTAGAACAGGGGCCTCGAACACTGAAGCTTTCTTT

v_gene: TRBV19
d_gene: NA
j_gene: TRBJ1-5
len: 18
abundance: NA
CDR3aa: CASSSAEGGRRAYQPQHF
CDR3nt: TGTGCCAGTAGTAGCGCCGAGGGAGGGAGGAGGGCCTATCAGCCCCAGCATTTT

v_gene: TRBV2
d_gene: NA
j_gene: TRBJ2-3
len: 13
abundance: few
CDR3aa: CASSGGLRDTQYF
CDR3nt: TGTGCCAGCAGCGGAGGGTTACGAGATACGCAGTATTTT

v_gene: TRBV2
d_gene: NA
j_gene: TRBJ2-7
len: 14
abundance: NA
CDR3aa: CASGGGTDSYEQYF
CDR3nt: TGTGCCAGCGGAGGCGGGACGGATTCCTACGAGCAGTACTTC

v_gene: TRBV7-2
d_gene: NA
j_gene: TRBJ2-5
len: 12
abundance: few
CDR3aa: CASSPQFRTQYF
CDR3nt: TGTGCCAGCAGCCCACAGTTCCGGACCCAGTACTTC

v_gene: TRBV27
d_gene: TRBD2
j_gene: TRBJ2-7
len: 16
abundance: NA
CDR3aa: CASSLSSSSGRYEQYF
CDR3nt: TGTGCCAGCAGTTTATCGTCGTCTAGCGGGAGATACGAGCAGTACTTC

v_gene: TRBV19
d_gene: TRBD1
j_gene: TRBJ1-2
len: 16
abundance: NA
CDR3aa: CASSRTGGGLGYGYTF
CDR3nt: TGTGCCAGTAGTCGGACAGGGGGCGGACTGGGCTATGGCTACACCTTC

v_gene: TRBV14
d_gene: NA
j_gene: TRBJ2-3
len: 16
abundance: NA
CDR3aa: CASSQVGGLFTDTQYF
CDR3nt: TGTGCCAGCAGCCAAGTTGGAGGGCTCTTCACAGATACGCAGTATTTT

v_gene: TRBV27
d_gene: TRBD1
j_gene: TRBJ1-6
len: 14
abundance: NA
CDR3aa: CASRSDRSNSPLHF
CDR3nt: TGTGCCAGCAGATCGGACAGGAGCAATTCACCCCTCCACTTT

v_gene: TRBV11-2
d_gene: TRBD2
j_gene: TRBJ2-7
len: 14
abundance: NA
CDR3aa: CASSLLGEGYEQYF
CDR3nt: TGTGCCAGCAGCTTACTCGGGGAGGGCTACGAGCAGTACTTC

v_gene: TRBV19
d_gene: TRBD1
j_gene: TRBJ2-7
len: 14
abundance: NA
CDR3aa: CASTHDRGRNEQYF
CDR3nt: TGTGCCAGTACTCACGACAGGGGGCGGAACGAGCAGTACTTC

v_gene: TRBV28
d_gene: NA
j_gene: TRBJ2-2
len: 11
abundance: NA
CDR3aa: CASSSNLGLFF
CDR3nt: TGTGCCAGCAGTTCCAACCTAGGGCTGTTTTTT

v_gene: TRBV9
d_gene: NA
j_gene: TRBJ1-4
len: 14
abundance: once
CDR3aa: CASSVSGANEKLFF
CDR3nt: TGTGCCAGCAGCGTATCGGGTGCTAATGAAAAACTGTTTTTT

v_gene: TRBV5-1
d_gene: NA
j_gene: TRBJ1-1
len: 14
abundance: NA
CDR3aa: CASSLVQGNTEAFF
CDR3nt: TGCGCCAGCAGCTTGGTCCAGGGAAACACTGAAGCTTTCTTT

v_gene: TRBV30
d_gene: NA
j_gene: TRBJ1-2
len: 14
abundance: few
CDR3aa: CAWSVHAGSYGYTF
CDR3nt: TGTGCCTGGAGTGTACATGCAGGCAGCTATGGCTACACCTTC

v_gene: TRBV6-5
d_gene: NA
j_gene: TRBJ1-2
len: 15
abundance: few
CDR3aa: CASRRVGTAFGGYTF
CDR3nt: TGTGCCAGCAGACGGGTCGGAACGGCCTTTGGGGGCTACACCTTC

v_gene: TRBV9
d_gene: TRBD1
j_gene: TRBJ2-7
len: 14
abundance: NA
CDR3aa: CASSVGQGAREQYF
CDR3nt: TGTGCCAGCAGCGTAGGACAGGGGGCGAGGGAGCAGTACTTC